The present TCR beta chain was sequenced within a study of regulatory T cells in long-lasting Graves disease. Points on this clonotype: Its specificity is unknown.

Study results and caveats: Newly diagnosed patients had higher TCR diversity than persistent Graves' patients did. Thyroid tissue went unstudied; only peripheral blood was examined.

Building of the TCR beta libraries involved iRepertoire HTBI primers and Arm-PCR of CDR3 regions. Each CDR3 protein is one row after TCRdb ran MiXCR on the multiplex PCR reads. Altogether 400,000 to 500,000 distinct CDR3 sequences are present, less than 15% being singletons, with the ten largest covering approximately 15%. Stated time point: newly diagnosed GD, antithyroid drugs for less than 3 months. PBMC RNA served as the TCR library source. Another study also made use of these data, one on T cells in Graves' hyperthyroidism and ophthalmopathy. That study adds: Patients aged 18 to 65 had newly diagnosed hyperthyroidism that had lasted under 2 months.

The material sequenced was peripheral blood mononuclear cells (PBMCs), taken at new diagnosis, from a patient treated with antithyroid drugs. This receptor was identified in a woman between 45 and 60 years old with Graves disease.

In DNA form, the CDR3 reads TGTGCCAGCAGCCACCGACTAGCGGGAGAATTAAGTGCCGGGGAGCTGTTTTTT. The encoded protein is CASSHRLAGELSAGELFF. This rearrangement joins TRBV4-2 to TRBJ2-2; 12 bases are a match to TRBD2. This CDR3 is 18 amino acids long. V lost 3 bases, J lost 6 bases, and 11 bases stayed unmatched. The germline CDR1 and CDR2 sequences are LGHNA and YNFKEQ.